This is a list of T cell receptor beta chains from one sample in a study of blood T cell repertoires in COVID-19. Assay: immunoSEQ multiplex PCR; the TCRdb copy retains only in-frame clones and omits some. The sample includes 350,000 to 450,000 clones, roughly 90% seen only once; the top ten take 0.95% to 1.5%. The sample comprised peripheral blood. The receptors come from a man in his forties or fifties with acute or convalescent COVID-19. Each CDR3 is given with its conserved first and last residue. The D gene is left open where the match is weak. The size of a clone is reported for some rows only, either as once, few or many, or as a class for expanded clones.

D gene	V gene	J gene	clone size	CDR3 protein	CDR3 DNA
.	TRBV7-8	TRBJ1-2	.	CASSPKRVGLQRTYGYTF	TGTGCCAGCAGCCCCAAGAGGGTCGGTTTACAGCGCACCTATGGCTACACCTTC
TRBD1	TRBV7-2	TRBJ1-4	.	CASSLAGTGREKLFF	TGTGCCAGCAGCTTAGCAGGGACAGGGAGGGAAAAACTGTTTTTT
TRBD2	TRBV25-1	TRBJ2-3	.	CASSDPLGEGFTDTQYF	TGTGCCAGCAGTGATCCTCTCGGGGAGGGATTCACAGATACGCAGTATTTT
TRBD1	TRBV19	TRBJ1-5	.	CASSIPRDRAGNQPQHF	TGTGCCAGTAGTATACCAAGAGACAGGGCGGGCAATCAGCCCCAGCATTTT
TRBD1	TRBV15	TRBJ2-7	.	CATRRDSSGSPYEQYF	TGTGCCACCAGACGGGACAGTTCGGGGAGCCCCTACGAGCAGTACTTC
.	TRBV30	TRBJ1-4	.	CAWRDRGKLFF	TGTGCCTGGAGGGACAGAGGAAAACTGTTTTTT
.	TRBV16	TRBJ1-2	many	CASSQSARGYTF	TGTGCCAGCAGCCAATCAGCTCGCGGCTACACCTTC
TRBD1	TRBV7-8	TRBJ1-1	.	CASSPRDIDRAKAFF	TGTGCCAGCAGCCCGCGTGATATAGACAGGGCCAAAGCTTTCTTT
.	TRBV15	TRBJ2-1	.	CATSKGLADSYNEQFF	TGTGCCACCAGCAAAGGTCTAGCTGACTCCTACAATGAGCAGTTCTTC
.	TRBV14	TRBJ1-1	.	CASSRHGTPGTEAFF	TGTGCCAGCAGCCGTCACGGGACACCGGGCACTGAAGCTTTCTTT
TRBD2	TRBV11-2	TRBJ2-1	.	CASSFRRTSGSSHNEQFF	TGTGCCAGCAGCTTCCGCCGTACTAGCGGGAGTAGCCACAATGAGCAGTTCTTC
.	TRBV18	TRBJ2-1	.	CASSPPGYRVEQFF	TGTGCCAGCTCACCGCCGGGGTACAGGGTTGAGCAGTTCTTC
.	TRBV7-9	TRBJ1-1	.	CASSQGAAEAFF	TGTGCCAGCAGCCAAGGGGCTGCGGAAGCTTTCTTT
.	TRBV28	TRBJ1-4	.	CASSRPGLTNEKLFF	TGTGCCAGCAGTCGTCCGGGACTAACTAATGAAAAACTGTTTTTT
.	TRBV9	TRBJ2-5	.	CASSVGYTQETQYF	TGTGCCAGCAGCGTAGGTTACACCCAAGAGACCCAGTACTTC
TRBD1	TRBV10-1	TRBJ1-5	.	CASSSDRGYLLASQPQHF	TGCGCCAGCAGTTCGGACAGGGGGTATCTTCTAGCAAGTCAGCCCCAGCATTTT
TRBD1	TRBV30	TRBJ1-1	once	CAWREQGTSTEAFF	TGTGCCTGGAGAGAACAGGGGACGTCAACTGAAGCTTTCTTT
TRBD1	TRBV4-1	TRBJ2-7	.	CASSLSTGYSYEQYF	TGCGCCAGCAGCCTTTCGACAGGGTACTCCTACGAGCAGTACTTC
TRBD1	TRBV10-3	TRBJ1-2	.	CAITAGGASGYTF	TGTGCCATCACGGCAGGGGGCGCAAGTGGCTACACCTTC
.	TRBV28	TRBJ1-2	.	CASSPRLLSLGYTF	TGTGCCAGCAGTCCCCGACTCCTTTCCTTAGGCTACACCTTC
.	TRBV19	TRBJ1-5	.	CASSIVGTSNQPQHF	TGTGCCAGTAGTATTGTCGGGACATCAAATCAGCCCCAGCATTTT
TRBD1	TRBV28	TRBJ1-6	.	CASSSGTGGFRYNNSPLHF	TGTGCCAGCAGCAGTGGGACAGGGGGCTTTAGGTACAATAATTCACCCCTCCACTTT
.	TRBV20-1	TRBJ2-3	.	CSASVPSTDTQYF	TGCAGTGCTAGTGTCCCTAGCACAGATACGCAGTATTTT
TRBD1	TRBV10-3	TRBJ1-5	.	CASSLGQDINQPQHF	TGTGCCAGCTCGCTAGGACAGGACATCAATCAGCCCCAGCATTTT
.	TRBV20-1	TRBJ1-2	.	CSAFGVGGYTF	TGCAGTGCTTTCGGAGTTGGTGGCTACACCTTC
TRBD1	TRBV3-1/TRBV3-2	TRBJ2-5	.	CASTRRTGIMKETQYF	TGTGCCAGCACCAGGAGGACAGGTATAATGAAAGAGACCCAGTACTTC
.	TRBV6-2/TRBV6-3	TRBJ2-5	.	CASSFTGEQETQYF	TGTGCCAGCAGTTTCACGGGTGAACAAGAGACCCAGTACTTC
.	TRBV19	TRBJ1-6	once	CASSTPPAGDSPLHF	TGTGCCAGTAGTACCCCCCCCGCAGGTGATTCACCCCTCCACTTT
.	TRBV4-1	TRBJ2-1	.	CASSRPLVSGSRNEQFF	TGCGCCAGCAGCCGCCCTTTGGTATCAGGGTCTCGGAATGAGCAGTTCTTC
.	TRBV7-3	TRBJ2-1	.	CASSFGQGPNPYNEQFF	.
.	TRBV9	TRBJ1-2	few	CASSSGIYGYTF	TGTGCCAGCAGCTCAGGGATCTATGGCTACACCTTC
.	TRBV3-1/TRBV3-2	TRBJ1-2	.	CASSRKPAAAYGYTF	TGTGCCAGCAGCCGGAAGCCTGCGGCAGCCTATGGCTACACCTTC
TRBD1	TRBV5-1	TRBJ2-2	.	CASSSMGQGVGTGELFF	TGCGCCAGCAGCTCTATGGGACAGGGGGTAGGCACCGGGGAGCTGTTTTTT
.	TRBV27	TRBJ2-7	.	CASSLLTGPAYEQYF	TGTGCCAGCAGTTTACTGACAGGTCCTGCCTACGAGCAGTACTTC
.	TRBV10-3	TRBJ2-2	.	CAISAMIASGELFF	TGTGCCATCAGTGCGATGATAGCGTCCGGGGAGCTGTTTTTT
.	TRBV6-1	TRBJ2-5	few	CASSEARPGKNQETQYF	TGTGCCAGCAGTGAAGCGCGTCCAGGGAAAAACCAAGAGACCCAGTACTTC
.	TRBV4-1	TRBJ1-1	.	CASSQRLTAFTEAFF	TGCGCCAGCAGCCAACGATTGACAGCCTTCACTGAAGCTTTCTTT
TRBD2	TRBV20-1	TRBJ2-2	.	CSASRGGGTGELFF	TGCAGTGCTAGTCGTGGGGGGGGGACCGGGGAGCTGTTTTTT
.	TRBV7-6	TRBJ2-7	.	CASSLASGSEQYF	TGTGCCAGCAGCTTAGCTTCCGGGTCCGAGCAGTACTTC
TRBD1	TRBV18	TRBJ2-4	.	CASSPQNRDRGYF	TGTGCCAGCTCACCGCAAAACCGGGACAGGGGATACTTC
.	TRBV27	TRBJ1-5	.	CASSSGPGIDQPQHF	TGTGCCAGCAGTTCTGGACCAGGGATCGATCAGCCCCAGCATTTT
TRBD1	TRBV19	TRBJ1-4	once	CASRRTGATNEKLFF	TGTGCCAGTAGAAGGACAGGGGCAACTAATGAAAAACTGTTTTTT
.	TRBV5-1	TRBJ2-3	.	CASSLDYRPDTDTQYF	TGCGCCAGCAGCTTGGATTACAGGCCAGACACAGATACGCAGTATTTT
.	TRBV6-1	TRBJ1-1	.	CASSEFRGTEAFF	TGTGCCAGCAGTGAGTTTCGGGGCACTGAAGCTTTCTTT
.	TRBV21-1	TRBJ2-2	.	CASSTGDGELFF	TGTGCCAGCAGCACGGGGGACGGGGAGCTGTTTTTT
TRBD2	TRBV15	TRBJ2-3	.	CATAPLAEPTDTQYF	TGTGCCACCGCCCCCCTAGCGGAGCCCACAGATACGCAGTATTTT
.	TRBV5-6	TRBJ2-3	.	CASSFDRDTQYF	TGTGCCAGCAGCTTTGACAGAGATACGCAGTATTTT
.	TRBV9	TRBJ2-5	.	CASSVQEETQYF	TGTGCCAGCAGCGTACAGGAAGAGACCCAGTACTTC